Each of the 25 T cell receptor beta chains below was sequenced from the same sample in a study of PD-1 blockade in classical Hodgkin lymphoma. TCRdb's copy holds only in-frame clones and misses some; the assay was immunoSEQ multiplex PCR. There are approximately 7,500 clones in the sample; roughly 85% occur only once, and over 1.5% lies in the top ten. Autologous stem cell transplantation was followed by relapse in every patient, and brentuximab vedotin exposure varied. Thawed PBMCs were the source of CD4+ T cells, purified by magnetic negative selection. The source material was CD4+ T cells from blood, sampled at baseline. These receptors were taken from a human donor with classical Hodgkin lymphoma.

The chain combines TRBV2 with TRBJ1-4, with D uncertain. The V end lost 3 bases, the J end lost 3 bases, and 8 bases lay between the germline ends. The germline V gene has CDR1 SNHLY and CDR2 FYNNEI. The CDR3 contains 14 residues. The CDR3 loop is CASSEGSANEKLFF. CDR3 DNA: TGTGCCAGCAGTGAGGGATCGGCTAATGAAAAACTGTTTTTT.

This chain connects TRBV4-2 to TRBJ2-4, with D perhaps matching TRBD2 (5 bases). CDR3 length: 16 residues. Per the germline V gene, CDR1 is LGHNA and CDR2 is YNFKEQ. V was pared by 3 bases and J by 0 bases, with 12 bases between. The CDR3 nucleotides are TGTGCCAGCAGCCAGCCTGGAGGACTAGCCAAAAACATTCAGTACTTC. Translating it yields CASSQPGGLAKNIQYF.

This chain links TRBV5-4 with TRBJ2-1; possibly TRBD1 for D (5 bases). The CDR3 contains 16 residues. The V end lost 4 bases, the J end lost 2 bases, and 16 bases lay between the germline ends. Germline lookup yields CDR1 SGHNT and CDR2 YYREEE (reference sequence). The CDR3 loop reads CASSRGSASPYNEQFF. CDR3 DNA: TGTGCCAGCAGCAGGGGATCGGCTTCCCCCTACAATGAGCAGTTCTTC.

The V gene is TRBV4-2, the J gene TRBJ2-7, with a tentative D call TRBD1 (6 bases). Trimming left V 1 base short and J 5 bases short, with 9 bases between. Germline-derived CDR1 and CDR2 are LGHNA and YNFKEQ. CDR3 size: 13 residues. In DNA form, the CDR3 reads TGTGCCAGCAGCCAAGGGACAGTCGACGAGCAGTACTTC. It encodes CASSQGTVDEQYF.

This chain joins TRBV7-8 and TRBJ2-7; D might be TRBD1 (5 bases). Germline CDR1 SGHVS, CDR2 FQNEAQ. Between the trimmed V and J ends, which lost 2 bases and 5 bases, there was a span of 10 bases. The CDR3 totals 13 residues. CDR3 sequence: CASSLTRGNEQYF. The CDR3, as DNA: TGTGCCAGCAGCTTAACAAGGGGTAACGAGCAGTACTTC.

This CDR3 reads CASRGPRASEAFF. DNA for the CDR3: TGTGCCAGCAGGGGACCCAGGGCGTCTGAAGCTTTCTTT. The chain joins TRBV2 to TRBJ1-1; a weak D match, TRBD1 (5 bases). V was cut by 6 bases and J by 6 bases, with 14 bases left in between. From germline, CDR1 is SNHLY and CDR2 FYNNEI. This CDR3 spans 13 amino acids. Filled out from reference TRBV2 and TRBJ1-1, the complete variable domain reads EPEVTQTPSHQVTQMGQEVILRCVPISNHLYFYWYRQILGQKVEFLVSFYNNEISEKSEIFDDQFSVERPDGSNFTLKIRSTKLEDSAMYFCASRGPRASEAFFGQGTRLTVV.

The chain couples TRBV5-1 to TRBJ2-5; D unclear. Germline V gives CDR1 SGHRS, CDR2 YFSETQ. The length of the CDR3 is 15 residues. Trimming removed 0 bases from V and 7 bases from J, with 16 bases in between. In DNA form, the CDR3 reads TGCGCCAGCAGCTTGGCCACTCACTCCGGGCGGACCCAGTACTTC. Residues: CASSLATHSGRTQYF.

This chain joins TRBV13 and TRBJ2-2; D not resolved. CDR1 is PRHDT and CDR2 is FYEKMQ in the germline V gene (reference sequence). Trimming pared 5 bases from V and 5 bases from J, leaving 18 bases between. This CDR3 region has 16 residues. The CDR3 nucleotides are TGTGCCAGCAGCAGAAGGTCCGGGCTCCAAACCGGGGAGCTGTTTTTT. Residues: CASSRRSGLQTGELFF.

The DNA for the CDR3 is TGTGCCAGCAGCCCCCTTTCGAGTGGGGCGGGGTTTACAGATACGCAGTATTTT. This codes for CASSPLSSGAGFTDTQYF. The genes are TRBV7-7 and TRBJ2-3; D possibly corresponds to TRBD2 (6 bases). The V gene lost 5 bases and the J gene lost 3 bases, with 24 bases spanning the gap. Germline CDR1 reads SSHAT; CDR2 reads FNYEAQ (reference sequence). This CDR3 is 18 amino acids long.

CDR3 sequence (DNA): TGTGCCAGCAGCTCAGACCGACAGACCCAAGAGACCCAGTACTTC. Its translation: CASSSDRQTQETQYF. The chain has TRBV7-2 and TRBJ2-5; the D gene is possibly TRBD1 (5 bases). The CDR3 has 15 residues. Germline V lookup: CDR1 SGHTA, CDR2 FQGNSA. Between the trimmed V and J ends, which lost 4 bases and 1 base, there was a span of 13 bases.

The chain links TRBV7-2 to TRBJ2-5; weak D call: TRBD2 (6 bases). Germline lookup yields CDR1 SGHTA and CDR2 FQGNSA. This CDR3 is 19 amino acids long. The V end was cut by 5 bases, the J end by 6 bases, with 31 bases between. CDR3 sequence: CASSERGSVLASIGKTQYF. The CDR3 DNA is TGTGCCAGCAGCGAAAGGGGTTCGGTTCTAGCGTCAATCGGAAAGACCCAGTACTTC.

This clone occurred a few times. The chain links TRBV18 to TRBJ1-5; D is undetermined. Trimming removed 2 bases at V and 5 bases at J, with 7 bases between. The germline gives CDR1 KGHSH, CDR2 LQKENI. This CDR3 has 13 residues. In DNA form, the CDR3 reads TGTGCCAGCTCACCAATAAGGGATCAGCCCCAGCATTTT. It encodes CASSPIRDQPQHF. Full variable domain (remainder filled in from reference TRBV18 and TRBJ1-5): NAGVMQNPRHLVRRRGQEARLRCSPMKGHSHVYWYRQLPEEGLKFMVYLQKENIIDESGMPKERFSAEFPKEGPSILRIQQVVRGDSAAYFCASSPIRDQPQHFGDGTRLSIL.

This clone was detected only once. The chain recombines TRBV28 with TRBJ2-5; 10 nucleotides align to TRBD2. The trim removed 5 bases at V and 5 bases at J, leaving 11 bases unmatched. CDR1 is MDHEN and CDR2 is SYDVKM in the germline V gene. The CDR3 has 16 residues. The CDR3 sequence is CASSPAGLAGAETQYF. CDR3 coding DNA: TGTGCCAGCAGTCCCGCGGGGCTAGCGGGAGCTGAGACCCAGTACTTC.

In its sample, this clone was seen a few times. This rearrangement joins TRBV2 to TRBJ1-1; D gene unclear. Deletions cut 4 bases from V and 2 bases from J, with 8 bases between. This CDR3 has 13 residues. CDR1 is SNHLY, CDR2 FYNNEI, per germline. Here the CDR3 reads CASSGTANTEAFF. The CDR3 nucleotides read TGTGCCAGCAGTGGGACTGCCAACACTGAAGCTTTCTTT. Based on the CDR3 plus reference TRBV2 and TRBJ1-1, the full variable domain is EPEVTQTPSHQVTQMGQEVILRCVPISNHLYFYWYRQILGQKVEFLVSFYNNEISEKSEIFDDQFSVERPDGSNFTLKIRSTKLEDSAMYFCASSGTANTEAFFGQGTRLTVV.

V usage is TRBV5-1 and J usage is TRBJ1-2, with 10 bases fitting TRBD1. Looked up from germline, CDR1 is SGHRS and CDR2 is YFSETQ. The trim removed 3 bases at V and 5 bases at J, leaving 1 base unmatched. The CDR3 has 13 amino acids. CDR3 bases: TGCGCCAGCAGCTGGGGACAGGGGTATGGCTACACCTTC. This translates into CASSWGQGYGYTF.

The V call is TRBV11-2, the J call TRBJ2-7; a weak D match, TRBD2 (5 bases). Germline V gene lookup returns CDR1 SGHAT and CDR2 FQNNGV. The CDR3 runs 15 residues. Trimming took 5 bases from V and 4 from J, leaving 18 bases between them. The CDR3: CASSDGILSLYEQYF. The CDR3, as DNA: TGTGCCAGCAGCGACGGGATACTTAGTCTATACGAGCAGTACTTC.

The CDR3 DNA reads as TGTGCCTGGAGCTCTTATGGTGGGGGCTACACCTTC. Its translation is CAWSSYGGGYTF. The gene calls are TRBV30 and TRBJ1-2; the D is unclear. The CDR3 covers 12 residues. V gave up 3 bases and J gave up 8 bases, with 13 bases separating them. The V gene's germline CDR1 is GTSNPN and CDR2 SVGIG (reference sequence). Together with reference TRBV30 and TRBJ1-2, the CDR3 gives the full variable domain: SQTIHQWPATLVQPVGSPLSLECTVEGTSNPNLYWYRQAAGRGLQLLFYSVGIGQISSEVPQNLSASRPQDRQFILSSKKLLLSDSGFYLCAWSSYGGGYTFGSGTRLTVV.

The J gene is TRBJ2-6, the V gene TRBV28; the D call may be TRBD1 or TRBD2 (6 bases each). The CDR3 has 18 amino acids. CDR1 is MDHEN and CDR2 is SYDVKM in the germline V gene. V was cut by 3 bases and J by 1 base, with 16 bases left in between. Written as DNA, the CDR3 is TGTGCCAGCAGTTTTCTGGGGGGCAGGTCTTCTGGGGCCAACGTCCTGACTTTC. As protein: CASSFLGGRSSGANVLTF.

The chain combines TRBV6-4 with TRBJ2-2; 9 bases fit TRBD1. V was clipped by 6 bases and J by 2 bases; unmatched bases: 10. The germline V gene encodes CDR1 MRHNA and CDR2 SNTAGT. The CDR3 consists of 17 residues. CDR3 amino acids: CASSRAGTGSNTGELFF. The DNA of the CDR3 is TGTGCCAGCAGCAGGGCCGGGACAGGGTCAAACACCGGGGAGCTGTTTTTT.

The V gene is TRBV6-5, the J gene TRBJ1-2, with 7 bases fitting TRBD1. CDR1 and CDR2 from the germline V gene are MNHEY and SVGAGI. The CDR3 consists of 14 residues. V lost 5 bases, J lost 8 bases, and 11 bases stayed unmatched. The CDR3 sequence: CASSTRQGRDGYTF. The CDR3 region has the DNA TGTGCCAGCAGTACCCGACAGGGAAGGGACGGCTACACCTTC.

CDR3 nucleotides: TGTGCCAGCGTCGGACAGGGGAAGACCTACGAGCAGTACTTC. It translates to CASVGQGKTYEQYF. The chain links TRBV2 to TRBJ2-7; TRBD1 aligns across 9 bases. Germline lookup yields CDR1 SNHLY and CDR2 FYNNEI. With 8 bases clipped from V and 2 bases from J, the junction kept 7 bases outside the gene matches. CDR3 size: 14 residues.

The rearrangement joins TRBV4-2 to TRBJ2-3; 12 nucleotides line up with TRBD2. The CDR3 sequence is 19 residues long. CDR1 and CDR2 from the germline V gene are LGHNA and YNFKEQ. Trimming took 0 bases from V and 3 from J; bases not matched to a gene: 10. In DNA, the CDR3 is TGTGCCAGCAGCCAAGATCTAGGGTCCACTAGCGGGGGGACAGATACGCAGTATTTT. Amino acids: CASSQDLGSTSGGTDTQYF.

The chain links TRBV9 to TRBJ2-1; perhaps D is TRBD1 or TRBD2 (6 bases each). CDR3 length equals 15 residues. Germline V gene data show CDR1 as SGDLS and CDR2 as YYNGEE. The V end was cut by 0 bases, the J end by 6 bases, with 13 bases between. This chain's CDR3 is CASSVGPGGGNEQFF. The CDR3 nucleotides read TGTGCCAGCAGCGTAGGTCCTGGAGGGGGCAATGAGCAGTTCTTC.

The chain combines TRBV4-1 with TRBJ1-5; D possibly corresponds to TRBD1 (5 bases). Trimming pared 0 bases from V and 2 bases from J, leaving 11 bases between. The CDR3 is 16 residues long. From germline, CDR1 is MGHRA and CDR2 YSYEKL. This CDR3 is CASSQEGGRGNQPQHF. The CDR3 nucleotides are TGCGCCAGCAGCCAAGAGGGGGGAAGGGGCAATCAGCCCCAGCATTTT.

This chain uses TRBV28 with TRBJ1-2; 7 bases map to TRBD1. CDR1 is MDHEN and CDR2 is SYDVKM in the germline V gene. The junction had 12 bases not matched to a gene; V was cut back by 6 bases and J by 5 bases. CDR3 length equals 15 residues. This chain's CDR3 is CASRPGTAAIYGYTF. The CDR3 DNA reads as TGTGCCAGCAGACCCGGGACAGCCGCCATTTATGGCTACACCTTC.